The rows below give T cell receptor beta chains drawn from one sample of a study of beta chain features in type 1 diabetes. The method was immunoSEQ multiplex PCR; TCRdb's version includes in-frame clones alone and lacks a portion of them. The sample records 500,000 to 650,000 clones, approximately 13% being singletons. Material: naive CD4+ T cells from blood. The receptors were gathered from a man aged 30-40 years with type 1 diabetes. CDR3s leave out the opening cysteine and the closing phenylalanine or tryptophan. Fields, in order: V gene, J gene, D gene, CDR3 protein. D genes are given only for firm matches.

v_gene: TRBV30; j_gene: TRBJ1-2; d_gene: .; CDR3aa: AWRRTQNYGYT
v_gene: TRBV6-6; j_gene: TRBJ2-7; d_gene: .; CDR3aa: ASSPRGHDEQY
v_gene: TRBV18; j_gene: TRBJ2-3; d_gene: TRBD1; CDR3aa: ASSPRQGSTDTQY
v_gene: TRBV13; j_gene: TRBJ2-1; d_gene: TRBD2; CDR3aa: ASSPSGSTNHRYNEQF
v_gene: TRBV25-1; j_gene: TRBJ2-2; d_gene: TRBD1; CDR3aa: ASSEGQRATGELF
v_gene: TRBV2; j_gene: TRBJ2-3; d_gene: .; CDR3aa: ASSTDTQY
v_gene: TRBV11-2; j_gene: TRBJ1-1; d_gene: .; CDR3aa: ASSPRLDGGAF
v_gene: TRBV28; j_gene: TRBJ2-7; d_gene: TRBD1; CDR3aa: ASSLYKGQGAFEQY
v_gene: TRBV7-8; j_gene: TRBJ2-2; d_gene: .; CDR3aa: ASSLAPEGNTGELF
v_gene: TRBV5-4; j_gene: TRBJ2-5; d_gene: .; CDR3aa: ASSVQGGETQY
v_gene: TRBV28; j_gene: TRBJ2-6; d_gene: .; CDR3aa: ASSLAGTGANVLT
v_gene: TRBV30; j_gene: TRBJ1-5; d_gene: .; CDR3aa: AWSVASDQPQH
v_gene: TRBV29-1; j_gene: TRBJ2-2; d_gene: .; CDR3aa: SVGDVGTGELF
v_gene: TRBV25-1; j_gene: TRBJ2-1; d_gene: TRBD1; CDR3aa: ASSGGQGSYNEQF
v_gene: TRBV7-2; j_gene: TRBJ1-4; d_gene: TRBD1; CDR3aa: ASSGTGVGEKLF
v_gene: TRBV7-2; j_gene: TRBJ1-4; d_gene: .; CDR3aa: ASSLDSTNEKLF
v_gene: TRBV10-3; j_gene: TRBJ2-7; d_gene: .; CDR3aa: AISGPQSGREQY
v_gene: TRBV28; j_gene: TRBJ1-1; d_gene: .; CDR3aa: ASDGDGVTEAF